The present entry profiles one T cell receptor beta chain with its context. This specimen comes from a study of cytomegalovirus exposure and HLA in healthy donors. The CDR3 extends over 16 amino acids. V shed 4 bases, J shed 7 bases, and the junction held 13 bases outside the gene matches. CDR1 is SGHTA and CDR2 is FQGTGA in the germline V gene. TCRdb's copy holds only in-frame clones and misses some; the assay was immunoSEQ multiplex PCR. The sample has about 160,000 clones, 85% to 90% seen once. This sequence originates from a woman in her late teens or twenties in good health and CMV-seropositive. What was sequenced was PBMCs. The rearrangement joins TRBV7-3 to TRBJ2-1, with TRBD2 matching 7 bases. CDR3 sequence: CASSWGTGGVGNEQFF. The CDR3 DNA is TGTGCCAGCAGCTGGGGTACGGGAGGAGTGGGGAATGAGCAGTTCTTC.